This T cell receptor beta chain was identified during a study of Ad26.COV2.S vaccination and SARS-CoV-2 variants. Across the whole study: A COV1001 Ad26.COV2.S trial-arm participant provided the sample.

Trimming removed 4 bases from V and 0 bases from J, with 8 bases in between. CDR1 is SGHRS and CDR2 is YFSETQ in the germline V gene. This CDR3 comprises 13 residues. This clone appeared a few times. Treatment defined: roughly 18 received Ad26.COV2.S at low or high dose, single or two shots; roughly 5 received placebo; per-sample allocation not given. Following the first vaccine or placebo injection, samples were taken on day 63. An adult donor aged 18-55 years was enrolled in Boston. Wuhan-strain SARS-CoV-2 spike was expressed by the Ad26 vector that made up the vaccine. TCRdb's copy holds only in-frame clones and misses some; the assay was immunoSEQ multiplex PCR. The repertoire holds fewer than 400,000 clones, approximately 86% seen once, with 2% to 2.5% in the top ten.

This rearrangement joins TRBV5-1 to TRBJ2-7; D is undetermined. This receptor was taken from a person aged 18-65 years who received the Ad26.COV2.S COVID-19 vaccine or a placebo. Sequencing was performed on peripheral blood, taken in a trial of Ad26.COV2.S vaccine versus placebo. CDR3 coding DNA: TGCGCCAGCAGCGACCCCCCCTCCTACGAGCAGTACTTC. Protein: CASSDPPSYEQYF.